The 8 T cell receptor beta chains presented below share a single source sample, sequenced in a study of T-cell reconstitution after alpha-beta-depleted transplantation in children. The TCRbeta library was prepared with unique molecular identifiers. TCRdb fed the PCR reads into MiXCR, producing one record per CDR3 protein. Altogether approximately 400,000 distinct CDR3 sequences are present, about a sixth being singletons, with the ten largest covering approximately 29%. Material: PBMCs, mostly from graft donor cells, obtained 360 days after TCRalphabeta/CD19-depleted stem cell transplant. Receptor source: a boy less than two years old who had a stem cell transplant for Wiskott-Aldrich syndrome, so the T cells may come from the graft donor.

The V gene is TRBV7-2, the J gene TRBJ2-5; D is unresolved. This CDR3 is built from 14 residues. Germline V lookup: CDR1 SGHTA, CDR2 FQGNSA. Trimming left V 8 bases short and J 7 bases short, with 20 bases between. As DNA, the CDR3 is TGTGCCAGCCAATCGAGACTCCCAAGTGGGACCCAGTACTTC. Amino acids: CASQSRLPSGTQYF.

Only a few counts were recorded for this clonotype. The rearrangement links TRBV24-1 to TRBJ2-2; maybe TRBD1 (6 bases). V lost 9 bases and J lost 7, with 8 bases in between. CDR3 length equals 11 residues. Germline CDR1 KGHDR, CDR2 SFDVKD. CDR3 bases: TGTGCCACCGGGACACTCGGGGAGCTGTTTTTT. Translated: CATGTLGELFF.

The chain joins TRBV7-9 to TRBJ2-7; a possible D gene is TRBD1 (6 bases). Per germline, CDR1 SEHNR and CDR2 FQNEAQ (reference sequence). Trimming pared 5 bases from V and 4 bases from J, leaving 18 bases between. The CDR3 totals 15 residues. CDR3 residues: CASSKVRDTLYEQYF. CDR3 nucleotides: TGTGCCAGCAGCAAAGTCCGGGACACTCTGTACGAGCAGTACTTC.

This clonotype was counted between two and nine times. This sequence joins TRBV4-3 and TRBJ2-7; D gene unclear. Germline V gives CDR1 LGHNA, CDR2 YSLEER. Trimming stripped 0 bases from V and 2 bases from J, with 11 bases between. CDR3 length: 15 amino acids. The CDR3 region has the DNA TGCGCCAGCAGCCAAGATGATAGCAGAGCCTACGAGCAGTACTTC. Translating it yields CASSQDDSRAYEQYF.

This clonotype was picked up a small number of times. The V and J genes are TRBV5-1 and TRBJ2-6; 8 bases are shared with TRBD1. The CDR3 covers 18 residues. V lost 4 bases, J lost 0 bases, and 9 bases stayed unmatched. CDR1 and CDR2 (germline): SGHRS, YFSETQ. The CDR3 coding sequence is TGCGCCAGCAGCCCTTGGACAGGGAACCCCTCTGGGGCCAACGTCCTGACTTTC. Protein sequence: CASSPWTGNPSGANVLTF. Full variable domain (remainder filled in from reference TRBV5-1 and TRBJ2-6): KAGVTQTPRYLIKTRGQQVTLSCSPISGHRSVSWYQQTPGQGLQFLFEYFSETQRNKGNFPGRFSGRQFSNSRSEMNVSTLELGDSALYLCASSPWTGNPSGANVLTFGAGSRLTVL.

This clonotype was observed many times. CDR3 in amino acids: CASSLGFLAGQFF. The DNA for the CDR3 is TGTGCCAGCAGCTTAGGATTTCTAGCGGGGCAGTTCTTC. The genes are TRBV7-9 and TRBJ2-1, with TRBD2 matching 8 bases. The length of the CDR3 is 13 residues. V dropped 1 base and J dropped 12; count of bases not matched to a gene: 5. Per germline, CDR1 SEHNR and CDR2 FQNEAQ (reference sequence).

The chain joins TRBV5-1 to TRBJ2-2, with D maybe TRBD2 (5 bases). This CDR3 has 18 residues. Germline assignment: CDR1 SGHRS and CDR2 YFSETQ. The germline V and J ends were trimmed by 0 bases and 5 bases, with 20 bases remaining between them. The CDR3 nucleotides are TGCGCCAGCAGCTTGGATTCGGTGCAGGAGGTTTTTACCGGGGAGCTGTTTTTT. It codes for CASSLDSVQEVFTGELFF. The full variable domain, with the rest looked up from reference TRBV5-1 and TRBJ2-2, is KAGVTQTPRYLIKTRGQQVTLSCSPISGHRSVSWYQQTPGQGLQFLFEYFSETQRNKGNFPGRFSGRQFSNSRSEMNVSTLELGDSALYLCASSLDSVQEVFTGELFFGEGSRLTVL.

The chain employs TRBV5-6 and TRBJ2-7; 11 bases match TRBD1. CDR3 length: 15 residues. CDR1 is SGHDT, CDR2 YYEEEE, per germline. The V gene end was trimmed by 2 bases and the J gene end by 0 bases; junction bases not matched to a gene: 1. The CDR3 DNA reads TGTGCCAGCAGCTTTGGGACAGGGGGCTCCTACGAGCAGTACTTC. Amino acids: CASSFGTGGSYEQYF.